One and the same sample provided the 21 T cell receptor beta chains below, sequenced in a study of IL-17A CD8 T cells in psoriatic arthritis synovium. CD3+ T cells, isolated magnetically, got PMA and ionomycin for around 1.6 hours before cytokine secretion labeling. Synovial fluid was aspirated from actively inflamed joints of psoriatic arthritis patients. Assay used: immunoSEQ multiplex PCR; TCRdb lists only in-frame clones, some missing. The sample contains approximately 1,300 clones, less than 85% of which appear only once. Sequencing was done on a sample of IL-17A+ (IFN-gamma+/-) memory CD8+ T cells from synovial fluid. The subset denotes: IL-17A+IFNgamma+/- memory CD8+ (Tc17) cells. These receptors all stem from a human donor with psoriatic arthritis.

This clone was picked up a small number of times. The CDR3 bases are TGTGCCAGCAGTTACTCCCCGGACAGTTCCTACGAGCAGTACTTC. Protein sequence: CASSYSPDSSYEQYF. The V call is TRBV6-5, the J call TRBJ2-7, with TRBD1 as a possible D gene (6 bases). The ends were cut back, 0 bases at V and 1 base at J, with 10 bases in the middle. Germline V gene lookup returns CDR1 MNHEY and CDR2 SVGAGI. This CDR3 region has 15 residues.

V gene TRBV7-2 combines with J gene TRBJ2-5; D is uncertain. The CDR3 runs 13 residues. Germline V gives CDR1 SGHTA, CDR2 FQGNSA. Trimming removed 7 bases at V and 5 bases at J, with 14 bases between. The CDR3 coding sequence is TGTGCCAGCAACTGGAATATTGGTGAGACCCAGTACTTC. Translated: CASNWNIGETQYF.

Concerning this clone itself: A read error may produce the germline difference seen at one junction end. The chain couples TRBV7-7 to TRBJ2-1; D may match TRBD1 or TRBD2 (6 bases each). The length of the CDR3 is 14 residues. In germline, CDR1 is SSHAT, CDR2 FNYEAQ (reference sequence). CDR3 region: CASSLDTGAREQFF. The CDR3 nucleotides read TGTGCTAGCAGCTTAGACACGGGGGCGCGGGAGCAGTTCTTC.

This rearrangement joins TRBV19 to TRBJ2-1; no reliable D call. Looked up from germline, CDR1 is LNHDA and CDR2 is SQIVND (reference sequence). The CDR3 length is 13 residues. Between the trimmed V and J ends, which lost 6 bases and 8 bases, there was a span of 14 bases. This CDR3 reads CASSLQEFDEQFF. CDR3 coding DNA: TGTGCCAGTAGCCTCCAGGAATTCGATGAGCAGTTCTTC.

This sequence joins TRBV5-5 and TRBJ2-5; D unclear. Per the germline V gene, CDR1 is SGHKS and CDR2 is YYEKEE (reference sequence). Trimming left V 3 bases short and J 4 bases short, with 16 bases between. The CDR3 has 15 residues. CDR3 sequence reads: CASSSQTSPPETQYF. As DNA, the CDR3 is TGTGCCAGCAGCTCCCAAACGAGCCCACCAGAGACCCAGTACTTC.

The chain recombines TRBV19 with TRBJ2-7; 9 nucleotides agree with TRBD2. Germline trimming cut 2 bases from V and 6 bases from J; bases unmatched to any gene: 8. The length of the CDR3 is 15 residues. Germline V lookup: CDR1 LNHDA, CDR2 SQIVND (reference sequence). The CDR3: CASSISGGPRSEQYF. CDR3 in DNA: TGTGCCAGTAGTATAAGCGGGGGGCCCAGAAGCGAGCAGTACTTC. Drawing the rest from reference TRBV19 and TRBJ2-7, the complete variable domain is DGGITQSPKYLFRKEGQNVTLSCEQNLNHDAMYWYRQDPGQGLRLIYYSQIVNDFQKGDIAEGYSVSREKKESFPLTVTSAQKNPTAFYLCASSISGGPRSEQYFGPGTRLTVT.

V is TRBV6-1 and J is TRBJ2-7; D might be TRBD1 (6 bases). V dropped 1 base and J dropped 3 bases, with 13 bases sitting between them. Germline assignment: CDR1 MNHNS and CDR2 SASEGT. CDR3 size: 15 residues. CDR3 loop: CASSEGFRTVYEQYF. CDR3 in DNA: TGTGCCAGCAGTGAAGGGTTTAGGACAGTCTACGAGCAGTACTTC.

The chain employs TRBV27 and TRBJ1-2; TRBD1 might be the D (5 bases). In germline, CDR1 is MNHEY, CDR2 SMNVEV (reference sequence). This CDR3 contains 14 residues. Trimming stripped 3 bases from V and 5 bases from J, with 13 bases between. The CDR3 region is CASSFTGTAYGYTF. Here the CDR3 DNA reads TGTGCCAGCAGTTTCACCGGGACCGCATATGGCTACACCTTC.

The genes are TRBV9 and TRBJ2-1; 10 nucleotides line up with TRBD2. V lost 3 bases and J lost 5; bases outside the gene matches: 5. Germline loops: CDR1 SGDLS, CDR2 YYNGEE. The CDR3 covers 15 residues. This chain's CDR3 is CASSELAGRNNEQFF. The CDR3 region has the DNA TGTGCCAGCAGCGAACTAGCGGGGAGAAACAATGAGCAGTTCTTC.

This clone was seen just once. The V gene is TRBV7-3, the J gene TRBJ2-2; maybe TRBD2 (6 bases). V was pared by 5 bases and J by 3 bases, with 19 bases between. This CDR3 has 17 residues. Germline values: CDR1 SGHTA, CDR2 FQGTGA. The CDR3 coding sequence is TGTGCCAGCAGCCTGAGCCCACGCCCGGGGGACACCGGGGAGCTGTTTTTT. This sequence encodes CASSLSPRPGDTGELFF.

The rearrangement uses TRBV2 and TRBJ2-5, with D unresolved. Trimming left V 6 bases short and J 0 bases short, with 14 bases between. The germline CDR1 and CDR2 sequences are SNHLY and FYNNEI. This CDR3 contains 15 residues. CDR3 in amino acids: CASSRVHVDQETQYF. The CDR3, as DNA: TGTGCCAGCAGCCGAGTCCACGTGGACCAAGAGACCCAGTACTTC.

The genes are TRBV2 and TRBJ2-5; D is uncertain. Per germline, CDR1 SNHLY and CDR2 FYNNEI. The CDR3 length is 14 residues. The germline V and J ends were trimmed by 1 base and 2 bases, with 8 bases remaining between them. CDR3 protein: CASSEVGGQETQYF. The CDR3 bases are TGTGCCAGCAGTGAAGTGGGCGGACAAGAGACCCAGTACTTC.

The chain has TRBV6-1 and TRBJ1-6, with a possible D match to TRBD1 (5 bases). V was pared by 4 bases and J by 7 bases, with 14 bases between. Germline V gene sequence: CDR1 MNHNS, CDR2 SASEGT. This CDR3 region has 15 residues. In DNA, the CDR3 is TGTGCCAGCAGTGGATCCGGGACTTTCAATTCACCCCTCCACTTT. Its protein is CASSGSGTFNSPLHF.

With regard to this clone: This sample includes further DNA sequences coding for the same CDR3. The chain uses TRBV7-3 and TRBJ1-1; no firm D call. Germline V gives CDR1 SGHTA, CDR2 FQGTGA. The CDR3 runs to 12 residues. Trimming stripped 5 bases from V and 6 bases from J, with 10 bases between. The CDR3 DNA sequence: TGTGCCAGCAGCGACGGCGGTGCTGAAGCTTTCTTT. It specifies CASSDGGAEAFF. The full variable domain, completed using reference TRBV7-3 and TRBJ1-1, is GAGVSQTPSNKVTEKGKYVELRCDPISGHTALYWYRQSLGQGPEFLIYFQGTGAADDSGLPNDRFFAVRPEGSVSTLKIQRTERGDSAVYLCASSDGGAEAFFGQGTRLTVV.

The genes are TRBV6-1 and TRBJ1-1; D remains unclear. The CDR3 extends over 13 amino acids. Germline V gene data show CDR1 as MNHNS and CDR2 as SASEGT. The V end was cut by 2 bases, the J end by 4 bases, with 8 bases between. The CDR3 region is CASSELTPTEAFF. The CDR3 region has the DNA TGTGCCAGCAGTGAACTCACTCCCACTGAAGCTTTCTTT.

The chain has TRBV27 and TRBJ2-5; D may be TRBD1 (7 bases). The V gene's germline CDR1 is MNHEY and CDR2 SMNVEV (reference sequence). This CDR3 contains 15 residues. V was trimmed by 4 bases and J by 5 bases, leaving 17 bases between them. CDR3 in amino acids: CASSWVEGALETQYF. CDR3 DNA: TGTGCCAGCAGTTGGGTGGAGGGGGCTTTGGAGACCCAGTACTTC.

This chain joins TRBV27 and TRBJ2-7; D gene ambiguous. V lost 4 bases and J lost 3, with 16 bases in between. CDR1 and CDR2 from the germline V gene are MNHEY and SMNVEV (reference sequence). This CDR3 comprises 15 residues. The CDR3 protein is CASSSSPTPYYEQYF. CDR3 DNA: TGTGCCAGCAGTTCTTCTCCCACGCCTTACTACGAGCAGTACTTC.

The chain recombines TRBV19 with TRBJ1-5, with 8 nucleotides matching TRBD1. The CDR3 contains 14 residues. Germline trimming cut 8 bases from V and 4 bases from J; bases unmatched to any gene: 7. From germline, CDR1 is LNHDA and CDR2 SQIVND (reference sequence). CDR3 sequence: CASATGDSNQPQHF. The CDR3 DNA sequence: TGTGCCAGTGCGACAGGGGACTCGAATCAGCCCCAGCATTTT. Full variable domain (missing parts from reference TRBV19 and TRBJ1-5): DGGITQSPKYLFRKEGQNVTLSCEQNLNHDAMYWYRQDPGQGLRLIYYSQIVNDFQKGDIAEGYSVSREKKESFPLTVTSAQKNPTAFYLCASATGDSNQPQHFGDGTRLSIL.

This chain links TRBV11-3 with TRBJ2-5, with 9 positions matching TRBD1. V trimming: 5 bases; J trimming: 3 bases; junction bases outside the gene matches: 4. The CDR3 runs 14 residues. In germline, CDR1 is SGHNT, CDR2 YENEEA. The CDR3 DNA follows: TGTGCCAGCAGCCACCGGGACAGGGAAGAGACCCAGTACTTC. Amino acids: CASSHRDREETQYF.

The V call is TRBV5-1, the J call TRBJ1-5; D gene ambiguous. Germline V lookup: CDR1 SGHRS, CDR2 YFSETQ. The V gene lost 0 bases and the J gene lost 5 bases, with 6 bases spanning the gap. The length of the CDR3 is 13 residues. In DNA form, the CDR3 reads TGCGCCAGCAGCTTGGCCTGGGATCAGCCCCAGCATTTT. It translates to CASSLAWDQPQHF. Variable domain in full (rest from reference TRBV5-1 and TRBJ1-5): KAGVTQTPRYLIKTRGQQVTLSCSPISGHRSVSWYQQTPGQGLQFLFEYFSETQRNKGNFPGRFSGRQFSNSRSEMNVSTLELGDSALYLCASSLAWDQPQHFGDGTRLSIL.

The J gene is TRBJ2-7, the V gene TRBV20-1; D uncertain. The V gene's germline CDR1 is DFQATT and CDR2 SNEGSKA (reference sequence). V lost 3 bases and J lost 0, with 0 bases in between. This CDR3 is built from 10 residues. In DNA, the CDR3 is TGCAGTGCTAGCTCCTACGAGCAGTACTTC. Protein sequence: CSASSYEQYF.